This entry lists 19 T cell receptor beta chains sequenced from one sample in a study of blood T cells in healthy people across ages. Then a second PCR, running about 7 to 11 cycles, was carried out with a sample-barcoded 5' primer and a J-beta primer mix. TCRdb ran MiXCR on the 5' RACE reads and lists one entry per CDR3 protein. The sample consists of about 1.5 million distinct CDR3 sequences, approximately 43% of them appearing once. The sample consisted of blood. The receptor source for this set is a woman younger than 30 in good health.

With respect to this clonotype: Possible read error: a much larger clone is one base away. This rearrangement joins TRBV12-3 or TRBV12-4 to TRBJ2-1; D perhaps matches TRBD2 (6 bases). V was clipped by 7 bases and J by 5 bases, with 15 bases between them. The CDR3 sequence is 14 residues long. The CDR3 DNA is TGTGCCAGCACAGCCCGGGACTCGCACAATGAGCAGTTCTTC. Translated: CASTARDSHNEQFF.

This clonotype has only a few counts. This rearrangement joins TRBV5-1 to TRBJ1-1; 8 positions agree with TRBD1. CDR1 SGHRS and CDR2 YFSETQ come from the germline V gene. The CDR3 consists of 14 residues. V lost 5 bases, J lost 1 base, and 4 bases stayed unmatched. Written as DNA, the CDR3 is TGCGCCAGCAGATCCGGGACAGGGAACACTGAAGCTTTCTTT. This encodes CASRSGTGNTEAFF.

This clonotype was recorded a few times. The J gene is TRBJ2-7, the V gene TRBV20-1; 8 nucleotides match TRBD1. CDR3 size: 14 residues. Germline lookup yields CDR1 DFQATT and CDR2 SNEGSKA (reference sequence). V shed 5 bases and J 2 bases; nucleotides not matched to a gene: 8. The CDR3 spells CSAPGQGMTYEQYF. As DNA, the CDR3 is TGCAGTGCTCCTGGACAGGGAATGACCTACGAGCAGTACTTC.

The V gene is TRBV29-1, the J gene TRBJ2-7, with D unresolved. Germline V gives CDR1 SQVTM, CDR2 ANQGSEA. The CDR3 extends over 12 amino acids. Trimming left V 1 base short and J 2 bases short, with 6 bases between. CDR3 nucleotide sequence: TGCAGCGTTGAAGTCCGGGCCTACGAGCAGTACTTC. It encodes CSVEVRAYEQYF.

The CDR3 region is CASSQSAAEQYGYTF. The CDR3 region has the DNA TGCGCCAGCAGCCAAAGTGCAGCGGAGCAGTATGGCTACACCTTC. The genes are TRBV4-1 and TRBJ1-2, with unresolved D. This CDR3 region has 15 residues. CDR1 and CDR2 from the germline V gene are MGHRA and YSYEKL. Trimming cost V 2 bases and J 5 bases, with 15 bases left between them.

This clonotype was observed a few times. V usage is TRBV29-1 and J usage is TRBJ1-4; no clear D gene. Trimming took 4 bases from V and 4 from J, leaving 10 bases between them. Per germline, CDR1 SQVTM and CDR2 ANQGSEA. This CDR3 is 13 amino acids long. The CDR3 bases are TGCAGCGTTGGCGGAAGGGTTAATGAAAAACTGTTTTTT. As protein: CSVGGRVNEKLFF.

This clonotype was detected a few times. J is TRBJ2-1 and V is TRBV5-8; D is ambiguous. The ends were cut back, 5 bases at V and 7 bases at J, with 19 bases in the middle. Germline loops: CDR1 SGHTS, CDR2 YDEGEE. The length of the CDR3 is 15 residues. CDR3 nucleotides: TGTGCCAGCAGTCCCCTTGGAGCAGGAACGAATGAGCAGTTCTTC. This gives the protein CASSPLGAGTNEQFF.

Regarding this clonotype: Its ends do not fully match the called genes, so a read error is possible. The rearrangement uses TRBV7-9 and TRBJ2-1, with 7 bases lining up with TRBD2. The CDR3 runs 15 residues. From germline, CDR1 is SEHNR and CDR2 FQNEAQ (reference sequence). Written as DNA, the CDR3 is TGTGCCAGCACCTTAGGACTAGTACCCTACAATGAGCAGTTCTTC. It encodes CASTLGLVPYNEQFF.

This clonotype was picked up a small number of times. This chain joins TRBV10-3 and TRBJ2-5; possible D gene TRBD2, 5 bases. This CDR3 has 14 amino acids. Germline values: CDR1 ENHRY, CDR2 SYGVKD. Trimming pared 2 bases from V and 1 base from J, leaving 8 bases between. The CDR3 is CAISEEGAQETQYF. CDR3 in DNA: TGTGCCATCAGTGAGGAGGGTGCCCAAGAGACCCAGTACTTC.

The J gene is TRBJ2-1, the V gene TRBV10-3, with 10 bases aligning to TRBD2. Germline CDR1 ENHRY, CDR2 SYGVKD. The CDR3 spans 15 residues. V shed 8 bases, J shed 6 bases, and the junction held 10 bases outside the gene matches. CDR3 sequence: CAIAPQERGGNEQFF. DNA for the CDR3: TGTGCCATCGCCCCCCAGGAGCGGGGGGGCAATGAGCAGTTCTTC.

The CDR3 region is CASRYGKETQYF. CDR3 nucleotide sequence: TGTGCCAGCAGGTACGGGAAAGAGACCCAGTACTTC. This chain connects TRBV6-5 to TRBJ2-5; tentative D call: TRBD2 (5 bases). Germline CDR1 is MNHEY and CDR2 is SVGAGI. The CDR3 is 12 residues long. V was pared by 6 bases and J by 3 bases, with 8 bases between.

This clonotype turned up a few times. This chain links TRBV6-6 with TRBJ1-2; D gene unclear. The CDR3 sequence is 15 residues long. Trimming pared 0 bases from V and 3 bases from J, leaving 11 bases between. Germline V lookup: CDR1 MNHNY, CDR2 SVGAGI (reference sequence). In nucleotides, the CDR3 is TGTGCCAGCAGTTACTCGGGCGGATTAGACTATGGCTACACCTTC. Amino acids: CASSYSGGLDYGYTF.

V usage is TRBV7-9 and J usage is TRBJ1-4, with a weak D call TRBD1 (5 bases). This CDR3 has 14 residues. Germline V gives CDR1 SEHNR, CDR2 FQNEAQ (reference sequence). The germline V and J ends were trimmed by 5 bases and 5 bases, with 12 bases remaining between them. The CDR3 protein is CASSSREDNEKLFF. The DNA of the CDR3 is TGTGCCAGCAGCAGCAGGGAGGACAATGAAAAACTGTTTTTT.

As to this clonotype: A read error may be the cause here, since a much bigger clone is one base away. The rearrangement uses TRBV11-2 and TRBJ1-6; 9 bases line up with TRBD1. Per germline, CDR1 SGHAT and CDR2 FQNNGV. V trimming: 5 bases; J trimming: 6 bases; junction bases outside the gene matches: 2. This CDR3 has 14 residues. The CDR3 DNA is TGTGCCAGCAGCAAGACAGGGGGTAATTCACCCCTCCACTTT. It specifies CASSKTGGNSPLHF.

The chain links TRBV10-3 to TRBJ1-5; 10 positions agree with TRBD1. The J segment lost 6 bases and the V segment lost 4 bases, leaving 3 bases of the junction unmatched. CDR1 is ENHRY and CDR2 is SYGVKD in the germline V gene. This CDR3 contains 14 residues. For the CDR3, the DNA is TGTGCCATCAGTGGGGGGGACAGGGGTCAGCCCCAGCATTTT. It translates to CAISGGDRGQPQHF.

V usage is TRBV27 and J usage is TRBJ2-1; the match to TRBD2 covers 11 bases. The germline gives CDR1 MNHEY, CDR2 SMNVEV (reference sequence). The CDR3 is 16 amino acids. V lost 6 bases, J lost 4 bases, and 8 bases stayed unmatched. The DNA for the CDR3 is TGTGCCAGCAGCCCCTTTCGACTAGCGGGATACAATGAGCAGTTCTTC. Amino acids: CASSPFRLAGYNEQFF.

CDR3 sequence (DNA): TGTGCCAGCAGTACGCGACAGGGTGGAGCTTTCTTT. Translated: CASSTRQGGAFF. This chain links TRBV6-5 with TRBJ1-1; the match to TRBD1 covers 7 bases. Germline-derived CDR1 and CDR2 are MNHEY and SVGAGI. The CDR3 contains 12 residues. J gave up 10 bases and V 5 bases, and 7 bases lay outside the gene matches.

The chain combines TRBV7-2 with TRBJ2-1; D is uncertain. V was shortened by 7 bases and J by 6 bases, with 13 bases between the two germline ends. Germline values: CDR1 SGHTA, CDR2 FQGNSA. The CDR3 extends over 13 amino acids. CDR3 sequence (DNA): TGTGCCAGCACCGAACGGCGCGGCAATGAGCAGTTCTTC. Translation: CASTERRGNEQFF.

The chain recombines TRBV20-1 with TRBJ1-6, with 7 bases fitting TRBD1. This CDR3 contains 13 residues. The trim removed 6 bases at V and 4 bases at J, leaving 3 bases unmatched. The germline gives CDR1 DFQATT, CDR2 SNEGSKA (reference sequence). This chain's CDR3 is CSAPGQYNSPLHF. For the CDR3, the DNA is TGCAGTGCACCGGGACAGTATAATTCACCCCTCCACTTT.